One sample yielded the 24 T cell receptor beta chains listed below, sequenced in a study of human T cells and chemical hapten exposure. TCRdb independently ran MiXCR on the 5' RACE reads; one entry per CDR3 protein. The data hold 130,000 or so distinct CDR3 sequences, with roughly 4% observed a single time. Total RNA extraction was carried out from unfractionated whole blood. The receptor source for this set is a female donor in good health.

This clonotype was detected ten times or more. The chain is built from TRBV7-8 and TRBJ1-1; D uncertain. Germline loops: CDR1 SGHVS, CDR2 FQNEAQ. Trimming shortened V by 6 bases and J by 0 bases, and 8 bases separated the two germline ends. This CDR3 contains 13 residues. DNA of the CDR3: TGTGCCAGCAGTTCTAAAATGAACACTGAAGCTTTCTTT. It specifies CASSSKMNTEAFF.

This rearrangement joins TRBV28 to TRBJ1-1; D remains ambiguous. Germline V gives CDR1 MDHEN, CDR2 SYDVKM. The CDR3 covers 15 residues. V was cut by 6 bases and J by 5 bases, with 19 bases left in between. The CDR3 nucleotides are TGTGCCAGCAGCAATTATCCGGCGGAAGGGACTGAAGCTTTCTTT. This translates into CASSNYPAEGTEAFF.

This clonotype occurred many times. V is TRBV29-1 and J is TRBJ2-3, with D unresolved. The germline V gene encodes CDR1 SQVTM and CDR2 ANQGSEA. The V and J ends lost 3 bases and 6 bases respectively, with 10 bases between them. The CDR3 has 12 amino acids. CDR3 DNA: TGCAGCGTTGACGCCCTTTCGGATACGCAGTATTTT. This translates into CSVDALSDTQYF.

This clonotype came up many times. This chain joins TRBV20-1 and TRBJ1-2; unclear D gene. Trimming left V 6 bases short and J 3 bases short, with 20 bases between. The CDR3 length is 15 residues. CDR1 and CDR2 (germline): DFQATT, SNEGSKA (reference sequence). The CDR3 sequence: CSATPYVPIHYGYTF. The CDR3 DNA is TGCAGTGCGACGCCATACGTTCCGATCCACTATGGCTACACCTTC.

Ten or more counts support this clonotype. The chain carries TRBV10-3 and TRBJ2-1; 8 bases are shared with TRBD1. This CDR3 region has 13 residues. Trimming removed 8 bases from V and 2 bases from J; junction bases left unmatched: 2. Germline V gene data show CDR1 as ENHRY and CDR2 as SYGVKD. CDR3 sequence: CAIGTGAYNEQFF. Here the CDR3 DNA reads TGTGCCATCGGGACAGGAGCCTACAATGAGCAGTTCTTC.

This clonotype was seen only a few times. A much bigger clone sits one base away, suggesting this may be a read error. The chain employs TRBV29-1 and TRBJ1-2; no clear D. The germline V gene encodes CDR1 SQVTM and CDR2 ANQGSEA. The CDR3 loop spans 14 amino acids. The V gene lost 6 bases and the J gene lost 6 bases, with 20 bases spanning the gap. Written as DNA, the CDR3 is TGCAGCGTCGAACGACATGGTTTCGGGGATGGCTACACCTTC. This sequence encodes CSVERHGFGDGYTF.

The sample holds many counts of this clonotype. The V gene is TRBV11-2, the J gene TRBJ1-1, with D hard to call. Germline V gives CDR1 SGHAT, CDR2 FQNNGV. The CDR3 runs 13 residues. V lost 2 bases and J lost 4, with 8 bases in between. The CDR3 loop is CASSLKEGTEAFF. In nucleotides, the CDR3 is TGTGCCAGCAGCTTAAAGGAGGGCACTGAAGCTTTCTTT.

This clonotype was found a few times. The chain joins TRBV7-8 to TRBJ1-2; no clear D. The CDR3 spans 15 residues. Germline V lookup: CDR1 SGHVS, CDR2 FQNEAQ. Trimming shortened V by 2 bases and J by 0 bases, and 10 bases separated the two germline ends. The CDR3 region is CASSLYLSPNYGYTF. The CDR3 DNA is TGTGCCAGCAGCTTATATCTTTCCCCTAACTATGGCTACACCTTC.

The CDR3 DNA sequence: TGTGCCAGCAGCTCCACCCCAACCTACGAGCAGTACTTC. It encodes CASSSTPTYEQYF. The J gene is TRBJ2-7, the V gene TRBV7-2; D is unresolved. V was cut by 4 bases and J by 2 bases, with 9 bases left in between. This CDR3 comprises 13 residues. Germline CDR1 and CDR2: SGHTA and FQGNSA.

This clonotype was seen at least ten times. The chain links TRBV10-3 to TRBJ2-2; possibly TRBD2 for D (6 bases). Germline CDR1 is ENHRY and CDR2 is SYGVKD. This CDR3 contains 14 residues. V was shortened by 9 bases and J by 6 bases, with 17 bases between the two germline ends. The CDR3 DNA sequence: TGTGCCATACTTGAAATGGCGGGGTCCGGGGAGCTGTTTTTT. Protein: CAILEMAGSGELFF.

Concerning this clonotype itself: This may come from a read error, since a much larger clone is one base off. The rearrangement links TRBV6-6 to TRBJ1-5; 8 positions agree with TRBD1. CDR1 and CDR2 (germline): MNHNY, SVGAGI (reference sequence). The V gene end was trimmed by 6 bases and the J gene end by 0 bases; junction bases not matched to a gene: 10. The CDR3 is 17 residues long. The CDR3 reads CASSPSLGQDSNQPQHF. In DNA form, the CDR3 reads TGTGCCAGCAGCCCAAGTCTGGGACAGGATAGCAATCAGCCCCAGCATTTT.

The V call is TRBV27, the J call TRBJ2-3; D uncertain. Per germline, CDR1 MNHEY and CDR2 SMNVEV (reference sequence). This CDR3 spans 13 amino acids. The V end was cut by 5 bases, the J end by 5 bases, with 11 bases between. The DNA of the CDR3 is TGTGCCAGCAGTCTCATAGGGATAGATACGCAGTATTTT. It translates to CASSLIGIDTQYF.

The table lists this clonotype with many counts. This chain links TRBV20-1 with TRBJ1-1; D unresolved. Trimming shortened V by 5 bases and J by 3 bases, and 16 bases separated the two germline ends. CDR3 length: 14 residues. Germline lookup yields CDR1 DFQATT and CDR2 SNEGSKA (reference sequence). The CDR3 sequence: CSAAPGSYDTEAFF. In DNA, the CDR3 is TGCAGTGCTGCCCCTGGTAGCTATGACACTGAAGCTTTCTTT.

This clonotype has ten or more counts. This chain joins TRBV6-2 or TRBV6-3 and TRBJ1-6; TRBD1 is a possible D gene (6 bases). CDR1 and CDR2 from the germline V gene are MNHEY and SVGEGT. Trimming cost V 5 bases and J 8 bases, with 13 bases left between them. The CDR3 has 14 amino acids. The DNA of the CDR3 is TGTGCCAGCAGTATCGGGACATCTGATTCACCCCTCCACTTT. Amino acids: CASSIGTSDSPLHF.

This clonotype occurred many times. CDR3: CASSRPGQGREKLFF. The CDR3 DNA sequence: TGTGCCAGCAGCCGTCCGGGACAGGGACGGGAAAAACTGTTTTTT. The chain employs TRBV7-9 and TRBJ1-4; 9 bases line up with TRBD1. This CDR3 has 15 residues. Trimming cost V 5 bases and J 8 bases; bases outside gene matches: 9. Germline assignment: CDR1 SEHNR and CDR2 FQNEAQ (reference sequence). Using reference TRBV7-9 and TRBJ1-4 for the parts outside the CDR3, the full variable domain is DTGVSQNPRHKITKRGQNVTFRCDPISEHNRLYWYRQTLGQGPEFLTYFQNEAQLEKSRLLSDRFSAERPKGSFSTLEIQRTEQGDSAMYLCASSRPGQGREKLFFGSGTQLSVL.

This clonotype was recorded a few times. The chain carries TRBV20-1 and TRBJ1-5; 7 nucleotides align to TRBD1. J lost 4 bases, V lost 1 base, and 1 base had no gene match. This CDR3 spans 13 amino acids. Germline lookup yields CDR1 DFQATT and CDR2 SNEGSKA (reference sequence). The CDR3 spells CSARGDRNQPQHF. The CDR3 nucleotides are TGCAGTGCTAGAGGGGACAGAAATCAGCCCCAGCATTTT.

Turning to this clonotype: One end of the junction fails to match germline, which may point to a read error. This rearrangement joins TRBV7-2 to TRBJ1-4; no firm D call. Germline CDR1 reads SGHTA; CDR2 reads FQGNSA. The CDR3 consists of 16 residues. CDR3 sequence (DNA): TGTGCCAGCAGCTTAGCGCGGGCGGCATCCAATGAAAAACGGTTTTTT. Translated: CASSLARAASNEKRFF.

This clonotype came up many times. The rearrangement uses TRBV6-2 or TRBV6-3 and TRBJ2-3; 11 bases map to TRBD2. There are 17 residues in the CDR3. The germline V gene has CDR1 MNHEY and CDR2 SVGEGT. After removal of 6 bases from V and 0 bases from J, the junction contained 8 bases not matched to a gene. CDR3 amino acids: CASSRRLAGSSTDTQYF. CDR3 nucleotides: TGTGCCAGCAGCCGCCGACTAGCGGGGTCTAGCACAGATACGCAGTATTTT.

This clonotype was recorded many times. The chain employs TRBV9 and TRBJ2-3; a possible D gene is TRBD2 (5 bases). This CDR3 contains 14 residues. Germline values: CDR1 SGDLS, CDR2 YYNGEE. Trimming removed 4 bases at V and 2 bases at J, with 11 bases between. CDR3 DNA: TGTGCCAGCAGCCTCCAGCGGCCCACAGATACGCAGTATTTT. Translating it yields CASSLQRPTDTQYF.

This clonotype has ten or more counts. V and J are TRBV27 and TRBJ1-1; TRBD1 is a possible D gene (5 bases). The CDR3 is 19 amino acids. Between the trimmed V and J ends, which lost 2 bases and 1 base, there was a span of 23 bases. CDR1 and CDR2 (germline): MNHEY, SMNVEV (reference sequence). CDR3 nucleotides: TGTGCCAGCAGTTTAGAAACACCCGGGGGATGGTCCAGGAACACTGAAGCTTTCTTT. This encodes CASSLETPGGWSRNTEAFF.

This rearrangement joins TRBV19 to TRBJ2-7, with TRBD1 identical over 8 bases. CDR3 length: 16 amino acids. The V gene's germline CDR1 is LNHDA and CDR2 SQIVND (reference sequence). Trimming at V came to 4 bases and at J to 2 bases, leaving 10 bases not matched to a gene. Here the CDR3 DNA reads TGTGCCAGTAGTAGCGCCGCCGGGACAGGAGCCTACGAGCAGTACTTC. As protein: CASSSAAGTGAYEQYF.

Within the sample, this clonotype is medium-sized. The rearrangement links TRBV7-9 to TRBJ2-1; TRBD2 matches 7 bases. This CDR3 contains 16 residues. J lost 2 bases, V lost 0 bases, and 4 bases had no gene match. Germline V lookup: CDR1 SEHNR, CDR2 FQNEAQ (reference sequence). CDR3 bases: TGTGCCAGCAGCTTAGCATTGGCGGGGGCCTACAATGAGCAGTTCTTC. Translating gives CASSLALAGAYNEQFF.

The CDR3 region is CAIRGAVGSNNSPLHF. The CDR3 region has the DNA TGTGCCATCAGAGGGGCGGTGGGTTCCAATAATTCACCCCTCCACTTT. This chain connects TRBV10-3 to TRBJ1-6; perhaps TRBD1 as D (5 bases). Trimming removed 6 bases from V and 5 bases from J, with 17 bases in between. Per germline, CDR1 ENHRY and CDR2 SYGVKD. CDR3 length: 16 amino acids.

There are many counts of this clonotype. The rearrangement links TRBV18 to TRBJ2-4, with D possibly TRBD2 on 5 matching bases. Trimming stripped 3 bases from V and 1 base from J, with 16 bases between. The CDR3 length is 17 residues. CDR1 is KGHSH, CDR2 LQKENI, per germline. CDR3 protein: CASSPSRATGAKNIQYF. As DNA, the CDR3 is TGTGCCAGCTCACCTTCACGGGCAACGGGGGCCAAAAACATTCAGTACTTC.